The 26 T cell receptor beta chains given below trace back to one sample, sequenced in a study of cytomegalovirus exposure and HLA in healthy donors. With 60 Vbeta and 13 Jbeta primers, the PCR was carried out. Clones were read by immunoSEQ multiplex PCR, and TCRdb kept only the in-frame ones, dropping some. The sample gives more than 140,000 clones, 82% of which show up once; around 5.4% is in the top ten. Sequencing was done on a sample of PBMCs. These receptors came from a man aged 25-45 years in good health and CMV-seropositive.

This chain connects TRBV2 to TRBJ1-3, with 8 bases matching TRBD1. The CDR3 is 17 residues long. The V gene's germline CDR1 is SNHLY and CDR2 FYNNEI. V trimming: 6 bases; J trimming: 0 bases; junction bases outside the gene matches: 10. CDR3 loop: CASRIGTGRYSGNTIYF. CDR3 coding DNA: TGTGCCAGCAGAATCGGGACAGGCCGATACTCTGGAAACACCATATATTTT.

J is TRBJ1-1 and V is TRBV9; tentative D call: TRBD1 (6 bases). CDR1 is SGDLS and CDR2 is YYNGEE in the germline V gene. The CDR3 runs to 14 residues. The ends were cut back, 6 bases at V and 4 bases at J, with 16 bases in the middle. CDR3 sequence: CASTPGDRSTEAFF. The CDR3 coding sequence is TGTGCCAGCACCCCAGGGGATCGGAGCACTGAAGCTTTCTTT.

In this sample, this clone turned up a few times. The genes are TRBV5-6 and TRBJ2-3; 14 positions agree with TRBD2. With 4 bases clipped from V and 7 bases from J, the junction kept 8 bases outside the gene matches. Germline-derived CDR1 and CDR2 are SGHDT and YYEEEE. This CDR3 contains 16 residues. CDR3 sequence: CASSPTGTSGRNTQYF. For the CDR3, the DNA is TGTGCCAGCAGCCCGACCGGGACTAGCGGGAGAAATACGCAGTATTTT.

This sequence joins TRBV6-5 and TRBJ1-1, with a tentative D call TRBD1 (5 bases). The CDR3 has 15 amino acids. Trimming stripped 6 bases from V and 0 bases from J, with 14 bases between. Looked up from germline, CDR1 is MNHEY and CDR2 is SVGAGI. CDR3 loop: CASRNTDRMNTEAFF. CDR3 DNA sequence: TGTGCCAGCAGGAACACTGACAGAATGAACACTGAAGCTTTCTTT.

The genes are TRBV5-1 and TRBJ1-5; 8 nucleotides match TRBD1. The trim removed 0 bases at V and 4 bases at J, leaving 3 bases unmatched. The CDR3 is 15 amino acids. CDR1 SGHRS and CDR2 YFSETQ come from the germline V gene. CDR3 region: CASSLAGTGNQPQHF. The DNA for the CDR3 is TGCGCCAGCAGCTTGGCCGGGACAGGAAATCAGCCCCAGCATTTT.

The chain carries TRBV23-1 and TRBJ1-1; D ambiguous. TRBV23-1 is noted as an ORF with a role that remains uncertain. The CDR3 covers 14 residues. Deletions cut 4 bases from V and 2 bases from J, with 11 bases between. In DNA, the CDR3 is TGCGCCAGCAGTCCCGGACGGGGAAACACTGAAGCTTTCTTT. Amino acid sequence: CASSPGRGNTEAFF.

This clone appeared a few times. CDR3 bases: TGTGCCAGTAGTGCGACAGCTTACGAGCAGTACTTC. Translating gives CASSATAYEQYF. The chain is built from TRBV19 and TRBJ2-7; tentative D call: TRBD1 (5 bases). V was clipped by 5 bases and J by 4 bases, with 9 bases between them. The CDR3 is 12 amino acids. Germline CDR1 and CDR2: LNHDA and SQIVND (reference sequence).

This clone was picked up one time. The V gene is TRBV5-1, the J gene TRBJ1-2; D uncertain. The V gene lost 0 bases and the J gene lost 8 bases, with 14 bases spanning the gap. Per the germline V gene, CDR1 is SGHRS and CDR2 is YFSETQ. This CDR3 spans 14 amino acids. The CDR3 here is CASSLAAGSGGYTF. CDR3 DNA: TGCGCCAGCAGCTTGGCGGCGGGATCAGGAGGCTACACCTTC.

This clone appeared once. V gene TRBV28 combines with J gene TRBJ1-2, with TRBD1 matching 8 bases. CDR1 and CDR2 (germline): MDHEN, SYDVKM. The CDR3 has 14 amino acids. V was clipped by 2 bases and J by 1 base; unmatched bases: 0. The chain's CDR3 is CASSLGQGNYGYTF. The CDR3 DNA follows: TGTGCCAGCAGTTTAGGACAGGGTAACTATGGCTACACCTTC.

The chain combines TRBV19 with TRBJ1-3; a weak D match, TRBD1 (5 bases). The V gene's germline CDR1 is LNHDA and CDR2 SQIVND (reference sequence). With 1 base removed from V and 1 base from J, the gap between germline ends came to 17 bases. The CDR3 extends over 18 amino acids. CDR3 DNA sequence: TGTGCCAGTAGTATAGGCTGGGCAGGGAAGAGTTCTGGAAACACCATATATTTT. Its translation: CASSIGWAGKSSGNTIYF. Based on the CDR3 plus reference TRBV19 and TRBJ1-3, the full variable domain is DGGITQSPKYLFRKEGQNVTLSCEQNLNHDAMYWYRQDPGQGLRLIYYSQIVNDFQKGDIAEGYSVSREKKESFPLTVTSAQKNPTAFYLCASSIGWAGKSSGNTIYFGEGSWLTVV.

The rearrangement joins TRBV28 to TRBJ1-4; 9 bases line up with TRBD1. CDR3 size: 15 residues. Per germline, CDR1 MDHEN and CDR2 SYDVKM. V shed 3 bases and J 7 bases; nucleotides not matched to a gene: 6. CDR3 nucleotide sequence: TGTGCCAGCAGTTTTGGTGGGACAGGGAGTGAAAAACTGTTTTTT. It encodes CASSFGGTGSEKLFF.

The CDR3 region is CASSELRLAGGTGELFF. CDR3 coding DNA: TGTGCCAGCAGTGAACTTCGGCTAGCGGGGGGAACCGGGGAGCTGTTTTTT. The rearrangement links TRBV6-1 to TRBJ2-2; 11 positions match TRBD2. This CDR3 is 17 amino acids long. The V segment lost 2 bases and the J segment 5 bases; nucleotides outside the gene matches: 7. Per germline, CDR1 MNHNS and CDR2 SASEGT.

J is TRBJ2-5 and V is TRBV6-1, with 7 positions matching TRBD2. Near its end, the DNA agrees better with TRBJ2-7, so the J call may be wrong. The CDR3 contains 14 residues. The germline gives CDR1 MNHNS, CDR2 SASEGT. The CDR3 spells CASTTTSNTYEQYF. The DNA of the CDR3 is TGTGCCAGCACAACGACTAGCAACACCTACGAGCAGTACTTC.

This chain's CDR3 is CASSSGYGYTF. The CDR3 DNA follows: TGTGCCAGCAGTTCAGGTTATGGCTACACCTTC. The chain combines TRBV27 with TRBJ1-2; D gene unclear. V was clipped by 4 bases and J by 5 bases, with 5 bases between them. CDR1 MNHEY and CDR2 SMNVEV come from the germline V gene (reference sequence). This CDR3 contains 11 residues.

The chain combines TRBV18 with TRBJ1-3; the D is unclear. V was clipped by 0 bases and J by 2 bases, with 11 bases between them. This CDR3 contains 16 residues. Per the germline V gene, CDR1 is KGHSH and CDR2 is LQKENI. CDR3 loop: CASSPPSRSTGNTIYF. The CDR3 DNA follows: TGTGCCAGCTCACCACCATCTAGGTCCACTGGAAACACCATATATTTT.

The chain is built from TRBV7-2 and TRBJ1-4; D gene uncertain. In germline, CDR1 is SGHTA, CDR2 FQGNSA. The CDR3 totals 17 residues. Trimming pared 2 bases from V and 7 bases from J, leaving 20 bases between. In DNA, the CDR3 is TGTGCCAGCAGCTTAAATAGTGCGTCCAAGGGAGGTGAAAAACTGTTTTTT. Translating it yields CASSLNSASKGGEKLFF.

V is TRBV30 and J is TRBJ2-7; no reliable D call. Germline CDR1 reads GTSNPN; CDR2 reads SVGIG (reference sequence). The CDR3 contains 13 residues. V shed 4 bases and J shed 3 bases, with 13 bases lying between them. DNA of the CDR3: TGTGCCTGGACCGACGGAGCGAGCTACGAGCAGTACTTC. As protein: CAWTDGASYEQYF. Filled out from reference TRBV30 and TRBJ2-7, the complete variable domain reads SQTIHQWPATLVQPVGSPLSLECTVEGTSNPNLYWYRQAAGRGLQLLFYSVGIGQISSEVPQNLSASRPQDRQFILSSKKLLLSDSGFYLCAWTDGASYEQYFGPGTRLTVT.

The chain combines TRBV10-3 with TRBJ2-7; D gene ambiguous. The CDR3 has 12 amino acids. The V gene's germline CDR1 is ENHRY and CDR2 SYGVKD. V was cut by 5 bases and J by 0 bases, with 5 bases left in between. CDR3 region: CAISPGSYEQYF. CDR3 coding DNA: TGTGCCATCAGTCCCGGCTCCTACGAGCAGTACTTC.

The chain joins TRBV6-5 to TRBJ2-5, with 10 bases that match TRBD1. Per the germline V gene, CDR1 is MNHEY and CDR2 is SVGAGI. J gave up 3 bases and V 5 bases, and 3 bases lay outside the gene matches. This CDR3 region has 14 residues. CDR3 region: CASSADRGKETQYF. DNA for the CDR3: TGTGCCAGCAGTGCGGACAGGGGGAAAGAGACCCAGTACTTC.

In regard to this clone: This sample includes further DNA sequences coding for the same CDR3. This chain links TRBV13 with TRBJ1-3; maybe TRBD1 (5 bases). This CDR3 is built from 15 residues. The germline gives CDR1 PRHDT, CDR2 FYEKMQ (reference sequence). V lost 6 bases and J lost 0, with 12 bases in between. DNA of the CDR3: TGTGCCAGCAGTGTAGGGGCTCCCTCTGGAAACACCATATATTTT. It is translated as CASSVGAPSGNTIYF.

The chain uses TRBV5-1 and TRBJ2-7; D may be TRBD1 (5 bases). The length of the CDR3 is 12 residues. With 4 bases removed from V and 2 bases from J, the gap between germline ends came to 7 bases. Looked up from germline, CDR1 is SGHRS and CDR2 is YFSETQ. CDR3: CASSEGAYEQYF. CDR3 nucleotides: TGCGCCAGCAGCGAAGGGGCCTACGAGCAGTACTTC.

The V call is TRBV2, the J call TRBJ1-6, with 8 bases lining up with TRBD1. CDR1 is SNHLY and CDR2 is FYNNEI in the germline V gene. The CDR3 has 15 residues. Unmatched junction bases numbered 6, after V lost 6 bases and J lost 5 bases. The CDR3 reads CASRWDRHDNSPLHF. In nucleotides, the CDR3 is TGTGCCAGCAGGTGGGACAGGCACGATAATTCACCCCTCCACTTT. The full variable domain, with the rest looked up from reference TRBV2 and TRBJ1-6, is EPEVTQTPSHQVTQMGQEVILRCVPISNHLYFYWYRQILGQKVEFLVSFYNNEISEKSEIFDDQFSVERPDGSNFTLKIRSTKLEDSAMYFCASRWDRHDNSPLHFGNGTRLTVT.

The chain links TRBV19 to TRBJ1-2; possibly TRBD1 for D (5 bases). There are 13 residues in the CDR3. The germline gives CDR1 LNHDA, CDR2 SQIVND (reference sequence). V was trimmed by 6 bases and J by 8 bases, leaving 16 bases between them. The CDR3: CASRTEERIGYTF. CDR3 DNA: TGTGCCAGTAGGACAGAGGAGAGGATAGGCTACACCTTC.

The chain is built from TRBV11-2 and TRBJ2-7; D ambiguous. The CDR3 sequence is 14 residues long. Per the germline V gene, CDR1 is SGHAT and CDR2 is FQNNGV. The V end was cut by 1 base, the J end by 3 bases, with 10 bases between. CDR3 residues: CASSLGDNLYEQYF. The DNA of the CDR3 is TGTGCCAGCAGCTTAGGTGACAACCTCTACGAGCAGTACTTC.

This clone has just a few counts. Additional DNA sequences in this sample encode the identical CDR3. This chain joins TRBV18 and TRBJ1-1, with 9 bases aligning to TRBD1. The CDR3 is 17 residues long. The V segment lost 1 base and the J segment 4 bases; nucleotides outside the gene matches: 10. Germline CDR1 and CDR2: KGHSH and LQKENI. The CDR3: CASSPRTGDIYSTEAFF. As DNA, the CDR3 is TGTGCCAGCTCACCACGGACAGGGGACATATACAGCACTGAAGCTTTCTTT.

The chain uses TRBV7-9 and TRBJ2-1, with no clear D. V shed 5 bases and J shed 4 bases, with 18 bases lying between them. The CDR3 is 16 residues long. Germline V gene data show CDR1 as SEHNR and CDR2 as FQNEAQ (reference sequence). This CDR3 is CASSPPISPIYNEQFF. CDR3 coding DNA: TGTGCCAGCAGCCCGCCAATCTCGCCTATTTACAATGAGCAGTTCTTC.